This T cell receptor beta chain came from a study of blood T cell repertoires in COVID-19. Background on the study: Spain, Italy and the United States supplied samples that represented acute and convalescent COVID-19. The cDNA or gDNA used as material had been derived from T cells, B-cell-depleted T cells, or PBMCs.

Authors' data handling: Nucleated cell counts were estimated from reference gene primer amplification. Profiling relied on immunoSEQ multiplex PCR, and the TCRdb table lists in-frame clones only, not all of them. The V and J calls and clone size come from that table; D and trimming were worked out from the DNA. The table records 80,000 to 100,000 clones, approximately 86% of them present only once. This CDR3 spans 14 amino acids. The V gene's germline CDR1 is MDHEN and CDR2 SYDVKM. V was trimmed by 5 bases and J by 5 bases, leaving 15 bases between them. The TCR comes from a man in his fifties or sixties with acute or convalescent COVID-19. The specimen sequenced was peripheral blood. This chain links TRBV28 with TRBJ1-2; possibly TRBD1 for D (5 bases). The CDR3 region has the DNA TGTGCCAGCAGTGCCCCAGGGAAAGGGTATGGCTACACCTTC. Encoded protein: CASSAPGKGYGYTF.